These T cell receptor beta chains were read from a single sample in a study of vaccination effects on CD4 cells after COVID-19. These receptors' targets are unknown. The data were produced by immunoSEQ multiplex PCR, yet TCRdb's version contains in-frame clones alone and is incomplete. Here the sample spans tens of thousands of clones, 70% to 80% being singletons. The sequencing here drew on CD4+ T cells from PBMCs cultured with a peptide pool, taken before COVID-19 vaccination. Receptors originate from a human donor who had a prior SARS-CoV-2 infection. Each CDR3 is given with its conserved first and last residue. The D gene is left open where the match is weak. Part of the rows lack a size; the others show once, few, many or a class for expanded clones.

V: TRBV6-5
size: .
D: .
J: TRBJ2-5
DNA: TGTGCCAGCAAGCGACAGGTACAGCAAGAGACCCAGTACTTC
CDR3: CASKRQVQQETQYF

V: TRBV7-2
size: .
D: TRBD2
J: TRBJ2-1
DNA: TGTGCCAGCAGCTTACGACTAGCGGGAGGTAATGAGCAGTTCTTC
CDR3: CASSLRLAGGNEQFF

V: TRBV6-5
size: .
D: TRBD1
J: TRBJ1-2
DNA: TGTGCCAGCAGCCTAAACCAGGGGGCTGGCTATGGCTACACCTTC
CDR3: CASSLNQGAGYGYTF

V: TRBV11-1
size: few
D: .
J: TRBJ2-7
DNA: TGTGCCAGCAGCCACGACAGTGGTTCCTACGAGCAGTACTTC
CDR3: CASSHDSGSYEQYF

V: TRBV11-1
size: .
D: .
J: TRBJ1-1
DNA: TGTGCCAGCAGCCCCGGGGCCCAGCGGCACACTGAAGCTTTCTTT
CDR3: CASSPGAQRHTEAFF

V: TRBV18
size: .
D: .
J: TRBJ2-3
DNA: TGTGCCAGCTCACCACGGTCATTTACTAGCACAGATACGCAGTATTTT
CDR3: CASSPRSFTSTDTQYF

V: TRBV2
size: .
D: .
J: TRBJ1-1
DNA: TGTGCCAGCGCCCTAAGAGAGAACACTGAAGCTTTCTTT
CDR3: CASALRENTEAFF

V: TRBV2
size: .
D: .
J: TRBJ2-6
DNA: TGTGCCAGCCGGGACGCTGGGGCCAACGTCCTGACTTTC
CDR3: CASRDAGANVLTF

V: TRBV29-1
size: .
D: TRBD1
J: TRBJ2-7
DNA: TGCAGCGTGAGGTGGGGACAGGAAACCTACGAGCAGTACTTC
CDR3: CSVRWGQETYEQYF

V: TRBV15
size: .
D: .
J: TRBJ2-1
DNA: TGTGCCACCAGCAGCGAGGCCGGGACGTGGTACAATGAGCAGTTCTTC
CDR3: CATSSEAGTWYNEQFF

V: TRBV5-6
size: .
D: .
J: TRBJ1-4
DNA: TGTGCCAGCAGCTTGGGACAGCCAAATGAAAAACTGTTTTTT
CDR3: CASSLGQPNEKLFF

V: TRBV13
size: .
D: .
J: TRBJ2-5
DNA: TGTGCCAGCAGCTTAGAGGTACAAGAGACCCAGTACTTC
CDR3: CASSLEVQETQYF

V: TRBV29-1
size: .
D: .
J: TRBJ1-1
DNA: TGCAGCGTTCAACAGAGAACCAACACTGAAGCTTTCTTT
CDR3: CSVQQRTNTEAFF

V: TRBV7-8
size: few
D: TRBD1
J: TRBJ1-2
DNA: TGTGCCAGCAGCTTAGCGGGACAGAGGTATGGCTACACCTTC
CDR3: CASSLAGQRYGYTF

V: TRBV6-5
size: .
D: .
J: TRBJ2-2
DNA: TGTGCCAGCACTAGGACAGAGGACACCGGGGAGCTGTTTTTT
CDR3: CASTRTEDTGELFF

V: TRBV29-1
size: .
D: .
J: TRBJ1-3
DNA: TGCAGCGTCGACATAGACTCTGGAAACACCATATATTTT
CDR3: CSVDIDSGNTIYF

V: TRBV15
size: .
D: .
J: TRBJ1-2
DNA: TGTGCCACCAGCAGAGATCGCGATGAGTATGCTTATGGCTACACCTTC
CDR3: CATSRDRDEYAYGYTF

V: TRBV5-1
size: once
D: .
J: TRBJ1-1
DNA: TGCGCCAGCAGCCCCTTTCTAGGGCCGAACACTGAAGCTTTCTTT
CDR3: CASSPFLGPNTEAFF

V: TRBV7-2
size: .
D: .
J: TRBJ2-7
DNA: TGTGCCAGCAGCTTACAGACAGGAATTTACTACGAGCAGTACTTC
CDR3: CASSLQTGIYYEQYF